A single sample is the source of the 3 T cell receptor beta chains below, sequenced in a study of blood T cell repertoires in COVID-19. Data came from immunoSEQ multiplex PCR; TCRdb stores just in-frame clones and leaves some out. Of under 500,000 clones in the sample, approximately 90% were seen once. Sequencing was carried out using peripheral blood. The receptors stem from a woman younger than 45 with acute or convalescent COVID-19.

The rearrangement joins TRBV3-1 (or the pseudogene TRBV3-2) to TRBJ2-1; D gene uncertain. CDR1 LGHDT and CDR2 YNNKEL come from the germline V gene (reference sequence). The CDR3 contains 12 residues. The V end lost 0 bases, the J end lost 9 bases, and 6 bases lay between the germline ends. The CDR3 is CASSQDPIEQFF. CDR3 DNA sequence: TGTGCCAGCAGCCAAGACCCTATTGAGCAGTTCTTC.

The rearrangement joins TRBV27 to TRBJ2-7; TRBD1 is a possible D gene (6 bases). There are 15 residues in the CDR3. Trimming stripped 2 bases from V and 4 bases from J, with 15 bases between. Per germline, CDR1 MNHEY and CDR2 SMNVEV (reference sequence). The CDR3 spells CASSLGSGQGYEQYF. CDR3 bases: TGTGCCAGCAGTTTAGGGTCCGGGCAGGGGTACGAGCAGTACTTC.

Only one count was recorded for this clone. The V and J genes are TRBV11-2 and TRBJ2-2, with 7 bases fitting TRBD2. The CDR3 spans 16 residues. CDR1 and CDR2 from the germline V gene are SGHAT and FQNNGV. J lost 2 bases, V lost 6 bases, and 9 bases had no gene match. DNA of the CDR3: TGTGCCAGCAGTCCTCGGGGAGGGGCAAACACCGGGGAGCTGTTTTTT. This translates into CASSPRGGANTGELFF.